What follows are 24 T cell receptor beta chains derived from one specimen sequenced in a study of cytomegalovirus exposure and HLA in healthy donors. PCR was performed using 60 Vbeta and 13 Jbeta primers. Assay: immunoSEQ multiplex PCR; the TCRdb copy retains only in-frame clones and omits some. The table has 130,000 to 150,000 clones, 80% seen once. The sequencing sample was made of PBMCs. These receptors originate from a man in his forties or fifties in good health and CMV-seronegative.

The chain joins TRBV10-3 to TRBJ1-6, with 12 bases that match TRBD1. The CDR3 runs 16 residues. J gave up 8 bases and V 4 bases, and 6 bases lay outside the gene matches. Germline CDR1 is ENHRY and CDR2 is SYGVKD. CDR3 sequence reads: CAISAGQGASDSPLHF. The CDR3 nucleotides are TGTGCCATCAGTGCGGGACAGGGGGCTTCGGATTCACCCCTCCACTTT.

The V and J genes are TRBV14 and TRBJ2-5; TRBD1 aligns across 7 bases. The CDR3 is made up of 14 amino acids. From germline, CDR1 is SGHDN and CDR2 FVKESK. With 1 base clipped from V and 4 bases from J, the junction kept 3 bases outside the gene matches. DNA of the CDR3: TGTGCCAGCAGCCAAGGAGGGACAGCAGAGACCCAGTACTTC. It translates to CASSQGGTAETQYF.

The chain is built from TRBV19 and TRBJ1-2, with 8 bases that match TRBD1. The V segment lost 9 bases and the J segment 4 bases; nucleotides outside the gene matches: 10. CDR1 and CDR2 from the germline V gene are LNHDA and SQIVND (reference sequence). This CDR3 has 14 amino acids. CDR3 residues: CASVRDRGFYGYTF. In DNA form, the CDR3 reads TGTGCCAGCGTACGAGACAGGGGATTCTATGGCTACACCTTC. The complete variable domain, with remaining parts taken from reference TRBV19 and TRBJ1-2, reads DGGITQSPKYLFRKEGQNVTLSCEQNLNHDAMYWYRQDPGQGLRLIYYSQIVNDFQKGDIAEGYSVSREKKESFPLTVTSAQKNPTAFYLCASVRDRGFYGYTFGSGTRLTVV.

The chain is built from TRBV5-1 and TRBJ2-7; D perhaps matches TRBD1 (6 bases). CDR3 length: 15 amino acids. Trimming took 1 base from V and 0 from J, leaving 11 bases between them. Germline lookup yields CDR1 SGHRS and CDR2 YFSETQ. The CDR3 region has the DNA TGCGCCAGCAGCTTGTCTGGGGGCGGCTCCTACGAGCAGTACTTC. The encoded protein is CASSLSGGGSYEQYF.

J is TRBJ1-6 and V is TRBV9, with a tentative D call TRBD1 (5 bases). V lost 0 bases and J lost 9, with 10 bases in between. This CDR3 is 14 amino acids long. Germline V gene data show CDR1 as SGDLS and CDR2 as YYNGEE. Written as DNA, the CDR3 is TGTGCCAGCAGCGTAGGCCAGGGACTTTCACCCCTCCACTTT. Amino acids: CASSVGQGLSPLHF.

DNA for the CDR3: TGTGCCAGCAGTGAAGGGACTAGCCGGAACTACGAGCAGTACTTC. Translation gives CASSEGTSRNYEQYF. The V gene is TRBV6-1, the J gene TRBJ2-7; TRBD2 aligns across 8 bases. The germline gives CDR1 MNHNS, CDR2 SASEGT. The V and J ends lost 1 base and 3 bases, in that order; junction bases with no gene match: 5. The CDR3 spans 15 residues.

The chain uses TRBV5-1 and TRBJ2-7, with no clear D. The V end lost 0 bases, the J end lost 7 bases, and 8 bases lay between the germline ends. CDR1 SGHRS and CDR2 YFSETQ come from the germline V gene. The CDR3 is made up of 12 amino acids. CDR3 residues: CASSLDVAEQYF. The CDR3 nucleotides are TGCGCCAGCAGCTTGGACGTTGCGGAGCAGTACTTC.

As DNA, the CDR3 is TGTGCCAGCAGCGTAGCTTCCCCCTCGGATACGCAGTATTTT. This encodes CASSVASPSDTQYF. V usage is TRBV9 and J usage is TRBJ2-3; D not certain. The CDR3 totals 14 residues. V gave up 0 bases and J gave up 6 bases, with 11 bases separating them. The germline V gene has CDR1 SGDLS and CDR2 YYNGEE.

The gene calls are TRBV5-1 and TRBJ1-5, with 9 bases identical to TRBD1. The CDR3 totals 14 residues. V lost 5 bases and J lost 6; bases outside the gene matches: 6. Germline lookup yields CDR1 SGHRS and CDR2 YFSETQ. The CDR3 nucleotides are TGCGCCAGCAGGCCTGACAGGGGGGCTCAGCCCCAGCATTTT. This translates into CASRPDRGAQPQHF.

The chain has TRBV5-1 and TRBJ1-6; 8 bases match TRBD1. CDR3 length: 15 residues. The germline gives CDR1 SGHRS, CDR2 YFSETQ. J gave up 7 bases and V 0 bases, and 3 bases lay outside the gene matches. The CDR3 sequence: CASSLEDRGNSPLHF. In DNA form, the CDR3 reads TGCGCCAGCAGCTTGGAAGACAGGGGAAATTCACCCCTCCACTTT.

The chain links TRBV5-6 to TRBJ2-6, with D hard to call. CDR1 is SGHDT and CDR2 is YYEEEE in the germline V gene. The CDR3 spans 15 residues. V was clipped by 2 bases and J by 1 base, with 7 bases between them. The CDR3 region is CASSFSSSGANVLTF. DNA of the CDR3: TGTGCCAGCAGCTTCTCCTCGTCTGGGGCCAACGTCCTGACTTTC.

The V gene is TRBV6-5, the J gene TRBJ1-4; D uncertain. V dropped 0 bases and J dropped 5 bases, with 10 bases sitting between them. The CDR3 extends over 15 amino acids. Germline lookup yields CDR1 MNHEY and CDR2 SVGAGI. CDR3 amino acids: CASSYSSLNNEKLFF. CDR3 nucleotides: TGTGCCAGCAGTTACTCGAGTCTCAACAATGAAAAACTGTTTTTT.

The J gene is TRBJ1-1, the V gene TRBV30, with TRBD1 identical over 8 bases. J gave up 2 bases and V 5 bases, and 4 bases lay outside the gene matches. This CDR3 is 13 amino acids long. CDR1 and CDR2 (germline): GTSNPN, SVGIG (reference sequence). This CDR3 reads CAWGQGSNTEAFF. The CDR3 nucleotides read TGTGCCTGGGGACAGGGAAGTAACACTGAAGCTTTCTTT.

The J gene is TRBJ2-7, the V gene TRBV19; 11 positions agree with TRBD1. CDR1 is LNHDA and CDR2 is SQIVND in the germline V gene (reference sequence). Unmatched junction bases numbered 6, after V lost 5 bases and J lost 3 bases. The CDR3 runs 15 residues. In DNA form, the CDR3 reads TGTGCCAGTAGTGTGGTCGGGACAGGGGGCTACGAGCAGTACTTC. This encodes CASSVVGTGGYEQYF.

The chain uses TRBV6-4 and TRBJ2-3, with 7 positions matching TRBD2. CDR3 size: 16 residues. The junction had 7 bases not matched to a gene; V was cut back by 2 bases and J by 2 bases. Germline V gives CDR1 MRHNA, CDR2 SNTAGT. CDR3 bases: TGTGCCAGCAGTGACGCTTCCGGGGGGTACACAGATACGCAGTATTTT. Encoded protein: CASSDASGGYTDTQYF.

This chain links TRBV7-9 with TRBJ2-2; D unclear. The CDR3 is 16 amino acids. Germline assignment: CDR1 SEHNR and CDR2 FQNEAQ (reference sequence). V was shortened by 0 bases and J by 0 bases, with 8 bases between the two germline ends. Here the CDR3 DNA reads TGTGCCAGCAGCTTAGCGCGTTCGACGAACACCGGGGAGCTGTTTTTT. It translates to CASSLARSTNTGELFF.

This chain links TRBV5-4 with TRBJ1-4; 8 bases fit TRBD1. CDR1 is SGHNT and CDR2 is YYREEE in the germline V gene (reference sequence). The CDR3 has 17 amino acids. The ends lost 0 bases at V and 1 base at J; junction bases unmatched: 5. The CDR3 coding sequence is TGTGCCAGCAGCTTGGAATACAGGGGGATAACTAATGAAAAACTGTTTTTT. Its translation: CASSLEYRGITNEKLFF.

The J gene is TRBJ1-1, the V gene TRBV5-1; 7 positions agree with TRBD1. The ends lost 5 bases at V and 4 bases at J; junction bases unmatched: 5. In germline, CDR1 is SGHRS, CDR2 YFSETQ. There are 13 residues in the CDR3. The CDR3 here is CASSAGGITEAFF. CDR3 bases: TGCGCCAGCAGTGCAGGGGGGATCACTGAAGCTTTCTTT.

V gene TRBV5-6 combines with J gene TRBJ2-2, with D perhaps matching TRBD1 (5 bases). The J call may be wrong; the DNA end is better matched by TRBJ1-3. This CDR3 region has 13 residues. Germline V lookup: CDR1 SGHDT, CDR2 YYEEEE. For the CDR3, the DNA is TGTGCCAGCAGCTTCAGGGTCGAGAACACCATATATTTT. Residues: CASSFRVENTIYF.

In its sample, this clone was seen once. This chain joins TRBV19 and TRBJ1-1, with D perhaps TRBD1 (6 bases). Trimming took 6 bases from V and 5 from J, leaving 19 bases between them. Germline CDR1 is LNHDA and CDR2 is SQIVND (reference sequence). This CDR3 contains 15 residues. CDR3 nucleotide sequence: TGTGCCAGTAGCTTCTCCCGGGGGGGGGCGACTGAAGCTTTCTTT. This gives the protein CASSFSRGGATEAFF.

The chain has TRBV7-2 and TRBJ1-6, with 9 bases matching TRBD1. Germline CDR1 SGHTA, CDR2 FQGNSA. V gave up 8 bases and J gave up 10 bases; unmatched junction bases: 12. The CDR3 contains 15 residues. CDR3 in amino acids: CASLITGTGISPLHF. Written as DNA, the CDR3 is TGTGCCAGCCTCATTACCGGGACAGGGATATCACCCCTCCACTTT.

This chain joins TRBV29-1 and TRBJ1-1; D is unresolved. This CDR3 region has 14 residues. Germline CDR1 reads SQVTM; CDR2 reads ANQGSEA. The V and J ends lost 4 bases and 2 bases respectively, with 14 bases between them. The CDR3 nucleotides read TGCAGCGTTGTTTTTTCTGGCGGTAACACTGAAGCTTTCTTT. It yields the protein CSVVFSGGNTEAFF.

The J gene is TRBJ2-1, the V gene TRBV6-5; D remains unclear. The CDR3 totals 16 residues. CDR1 is MNHEY and CDR2 is SVGAGI in the germline V gene. Deletions cut 0 bases from V and 4 bases from J, with 13 bases between. The CDR3, as DNA: TGTGCCAGCAGTTACTCGAGCCCCCTAGGTTACAATGAGCAGTTCTTC. Its protein is CASSYSSPLGYNEQFF.

The chain employs TRBV7-9 and TRBJ1-1, with D perhaps matching TRBD1 (6 bases). Trimming pared 1 base from V and 5 bases from J, leaving 14 bases between. The CDR3 length is 15 residues. Germline values: CDR1 SEHNR, CDR2 FQNEAQ (reference sequence). DNA of the CDR3: TGTGCCAGCAGCTTAGACGGCAGGGGAGGGACTGAAGCTTTCTTT. Protein: CASSLDGRGGTEAFF.